These 8 T cell receptor beta chains share one sample of origin, sequenced in a study of T cell responses to AZD1222 COVID-19 vaccine (dated by TCRdb to the early 2020s). Sample time point, as interpreted from the label and publication: baseline before first vaccination. The library was obtained by the immunoSEQ multiplex PCR assay. The clones in this table, taken by TCRdb from immuneACCESS, are in-frame only. Not every clone is retained; where verified, under half of the shortfall comes from an unresolved V gene, and the cause of the rest is unknown. The sample table lists about 130,000 clones, over 90% of them with a count of one. Roughly 0.96% of the sample is in the top ten clones. The sequencing here drew on peripheral blood, taken on day 0 of AZD1222 vaccination. These receptors were obtained from an adult in good health.

V gene TRBV12-2 combines with J gene TRBJ1-6; the table's D gene call, TRBD1, was not cross checked with the DNA. TRBV12-2 is a pseudogene. The CDR3 sequence is 16 residues long. The CDR3 loop reads CASHPLQGSYNSPLHF. CDR3 DNA: TGTGCAAGTCACCCGCTACAGGGCTCCTATAATTCACCCCTCCACTTT.

The V call is TRBV9, the J call TRBJ2-2; the D is unclear. The V end was cut by 0 bases, the J end by 4 bases, with 4 bases between. Germline CDR1 SGDLS, CDR2 YYNGEE. This CDR3 comprises 13 residues. DNA for the CDR3: TGTGCCAGCAGCGTAGAGGGCACCGGGGAGCTGTTTTTT. Translation gives CASSVEGTGELFF.

J is TRBJ2-1 and V is TRBV7-9; TRBD1 matches at 8 bases. J lost 7 bases, V lost 5 bases, and 16 bases had no gene match. The CDR3 totals 17 residues. Germline V lookup: CDR1 SEHNR, CDR2 FQNEAQ (reference sequence). For the CDR3, the DNA is TGTGCCAGCAGCCCTAGGTGGGACAGGACCGTTAGGAATGAGCAGTTCTTC. Translated: CASSPRWDRTVRNEQFF.

CDR3: CATSRDSRNTIYF. In DNA, the CDR3 is TGTGCCACCAGCCGGGACAGCAGAAACACCATATATTTT. V is TRBV10-3 and J is TRBJ1-3; 7 bases map to TRBD1. V lost 10 bases, J lost 5 bases, and 8 bases stayed unmatched. This CDR3 is built from 13 residues. Germline V CDR1 and CDR2: ENHRY, SYGVKD.

In this sample, this clone turned up once. The rearrangement links TRBV19 to TRBJ2-6; no clear D. V was pared by 3 bases and J by 3 bases, with 9 bases between. CDR3 length: 15 amino acids. Germline V gene sequence: CDR1 LNHDA, CDR2 SQIVND (reference sequence). The CDR3 DNA follows: TGTGCCAGTAGTATGGGCAGGAGTGGGGCCAACGTCCTGACTTTC. Residues: CASSMGRSGANVLTF.

J is TRBJ2-3 and V is TRBV4-1; no clear D. From germline, CDR1 is MGHRA and CDR2 YSYEKL. With 1 base removed from V and 2 bases from J, the gap between germline ends came to 13 bases. The CDR3 has 16 residues. The CDR3 region is CASSQGYSGDTDTQYF. CDR3 DNA: TGCGCCAGCAGCCAAGGCTACTCGGGTGACACAGATACGCAGTATTTT.

The V call is TRBV12-3 or TRBV12-4, the J call TRBJ1-6; 8 bases align to TRBD1. The V and J ends lost 8 bases and 8 bases, in that order; junction bases with no gene match: 5. CDR3 length equals 13 residues. The CDR3 nucleotides read TGTGCCAGCTACGGACAGGGTCATTCACCCCTCCACTTT. Protein: CASYGQGHSPLHF.

The chain recombines TRBV10-2 with TRBJ1-5; 8 nucleotides match TRBD1. The V segment lost 8 bases and the J segment 5 bases; nucleotides outside the gene matches: 5. There are 13 residues in the CDR3. In germline, CDR1 is WSHSY, CDR2 SAAADI. CDR3 sequence reads: CASRPGGDQPQHF. The CDR3 region has the DNA TGCGCCAGCCGGCCAGGGGGCGATCAGCCCCAGCATTTT.